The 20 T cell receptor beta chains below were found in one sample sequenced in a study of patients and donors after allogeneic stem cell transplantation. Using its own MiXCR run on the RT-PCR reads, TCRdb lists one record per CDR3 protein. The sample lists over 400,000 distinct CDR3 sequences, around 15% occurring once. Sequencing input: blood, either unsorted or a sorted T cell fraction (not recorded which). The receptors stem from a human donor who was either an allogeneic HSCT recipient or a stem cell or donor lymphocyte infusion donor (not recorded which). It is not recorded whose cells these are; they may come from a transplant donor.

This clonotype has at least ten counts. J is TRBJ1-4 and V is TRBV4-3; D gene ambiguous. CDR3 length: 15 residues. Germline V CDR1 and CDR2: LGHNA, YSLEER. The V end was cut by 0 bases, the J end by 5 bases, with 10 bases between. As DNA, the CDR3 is TGCGCCAGCAGCCAAGAGTGGGGAAGAAATGAAAAACTGTTTTTT. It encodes CASSQEWGRNEKLFF.

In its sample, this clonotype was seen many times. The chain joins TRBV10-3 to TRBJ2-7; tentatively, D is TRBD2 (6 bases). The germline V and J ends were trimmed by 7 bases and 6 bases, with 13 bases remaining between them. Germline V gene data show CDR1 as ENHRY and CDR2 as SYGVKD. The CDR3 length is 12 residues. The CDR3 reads CAIKGGTIEQYF. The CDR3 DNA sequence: TGTGCCATCAAGGGAGGAACTATCGAGCAGTACTTC.

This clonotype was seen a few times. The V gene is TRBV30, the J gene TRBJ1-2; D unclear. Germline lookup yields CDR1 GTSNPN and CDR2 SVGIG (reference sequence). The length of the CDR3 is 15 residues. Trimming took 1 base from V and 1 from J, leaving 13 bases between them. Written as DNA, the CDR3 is TGTGCCTGGAGTGCTGTACTTGGCAGTAACTATGGCTACACCTTC. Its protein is CAWSAVLGSNYGYTF.

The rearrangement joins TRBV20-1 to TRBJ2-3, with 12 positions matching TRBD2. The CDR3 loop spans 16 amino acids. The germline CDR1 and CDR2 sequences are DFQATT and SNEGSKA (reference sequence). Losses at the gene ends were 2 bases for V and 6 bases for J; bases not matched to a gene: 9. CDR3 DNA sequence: TGCAGTGCTAGATTACGACTAGCGGGAGTCGGGGATACGCAGTATTTT. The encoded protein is CSARLRLAGVGDTQYF.

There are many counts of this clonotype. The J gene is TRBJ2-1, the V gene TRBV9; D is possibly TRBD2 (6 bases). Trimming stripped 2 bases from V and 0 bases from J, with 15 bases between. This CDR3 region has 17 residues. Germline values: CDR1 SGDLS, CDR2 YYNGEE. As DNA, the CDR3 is TGTGCCAGCAGCGTTACTCCAGCGGGCCTCTCCTACAATGAGCAGTTCTTC. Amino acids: CASSVTPAGLSYNEQFF.

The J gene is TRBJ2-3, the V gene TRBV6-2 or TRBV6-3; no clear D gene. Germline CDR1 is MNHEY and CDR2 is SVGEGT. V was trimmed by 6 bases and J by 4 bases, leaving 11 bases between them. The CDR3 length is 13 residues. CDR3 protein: CASSKLFSDTQYF. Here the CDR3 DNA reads TGTGCCAGCAGCAAGCTTTTTTCAGATACGCAGTATTTT.

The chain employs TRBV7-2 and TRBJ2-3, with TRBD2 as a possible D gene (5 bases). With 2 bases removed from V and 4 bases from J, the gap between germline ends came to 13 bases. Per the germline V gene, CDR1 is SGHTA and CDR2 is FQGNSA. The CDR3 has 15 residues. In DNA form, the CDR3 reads TGTGCCAGCAGCTTATTGTCCAGCGGCGCAGATACGCAGTATTTT. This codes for CASSLLSSGADTQYF.

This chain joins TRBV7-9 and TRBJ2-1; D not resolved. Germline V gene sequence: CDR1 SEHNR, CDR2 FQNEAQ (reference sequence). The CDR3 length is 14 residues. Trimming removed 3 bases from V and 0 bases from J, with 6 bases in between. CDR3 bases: TGTGCCAGCAGCTTCAGCGTCTCCTACAATGAGCAGTTCTTC. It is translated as CASSFSVSYNEQFF.

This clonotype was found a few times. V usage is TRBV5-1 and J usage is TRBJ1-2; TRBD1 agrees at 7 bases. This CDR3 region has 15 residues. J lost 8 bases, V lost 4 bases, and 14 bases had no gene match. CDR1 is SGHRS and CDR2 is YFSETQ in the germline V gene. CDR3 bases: TGCGCCAGCAGCCCGACCCAGGGGGGGGCCCGGGGCTACACCTTC. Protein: CASSPTQGGARGYTF. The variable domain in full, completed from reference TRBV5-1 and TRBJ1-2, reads KAGVTQTPRYLIKTRGQQVTLSCSPISGHRSVSWYQQTPGQGLQFLFEYFSETQRNKGNFPGRFSGRQFSNSRSEMNVSTLELGDSALYLCASSPTQGGARGYTFGSGTRLTVV.

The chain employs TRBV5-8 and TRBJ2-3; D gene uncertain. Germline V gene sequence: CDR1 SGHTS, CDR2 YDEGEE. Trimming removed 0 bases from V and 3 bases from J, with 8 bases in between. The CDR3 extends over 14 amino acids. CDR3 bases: TGTGCCAGCAGCTTGGCTATTCGGACAGATACGCAGTATTTT. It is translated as CASSLAIRTDTQYF. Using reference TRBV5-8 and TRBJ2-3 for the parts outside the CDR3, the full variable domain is EAGVTQSPTHLIKTRGQQATLRCSPISGHTSVYWYQQALGLGLQFLLWYDEGEERNRGNFPPRFSGRQFPNYSSELNVNALELEDSALYLCASSLAIRTDTQYFGPGTRLTVL.

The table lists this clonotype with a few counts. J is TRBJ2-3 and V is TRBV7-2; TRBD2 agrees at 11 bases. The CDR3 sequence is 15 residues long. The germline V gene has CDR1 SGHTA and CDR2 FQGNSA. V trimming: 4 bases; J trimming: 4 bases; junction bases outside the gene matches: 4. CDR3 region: CASSSSGGSSDTQYF. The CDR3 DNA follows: TGTGCCAGCAGCTCTAGCGGGGGGTCATCAGATACGCAGTATTTT.

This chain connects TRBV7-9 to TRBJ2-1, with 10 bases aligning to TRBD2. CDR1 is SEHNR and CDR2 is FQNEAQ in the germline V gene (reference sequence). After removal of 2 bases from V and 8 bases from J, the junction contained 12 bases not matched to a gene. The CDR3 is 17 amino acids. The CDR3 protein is CASSLNRAGGLVDEQFF. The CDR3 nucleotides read TGTGCCAGCAGCTTAAATCGAGCGGGGGGGCTGGTCGATGAGCAGTTCTTC.

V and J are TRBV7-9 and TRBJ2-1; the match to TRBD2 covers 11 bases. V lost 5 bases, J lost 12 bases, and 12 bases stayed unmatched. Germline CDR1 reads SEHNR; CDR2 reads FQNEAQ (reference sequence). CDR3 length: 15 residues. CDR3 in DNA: TGTGCCAGCAGCACAAAGGGACTAGCGGCAGTAGGGCAGTTCTTC. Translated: CASSTKGLAAVGQFF.

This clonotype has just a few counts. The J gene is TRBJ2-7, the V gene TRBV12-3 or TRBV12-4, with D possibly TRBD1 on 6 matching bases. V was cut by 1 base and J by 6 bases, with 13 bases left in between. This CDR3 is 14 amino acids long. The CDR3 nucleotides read TGTGCCAGCAGTTTAGAGGGGGTAGGACGCGAGCAGTACTTC. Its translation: CASSLEGVGREQYF.

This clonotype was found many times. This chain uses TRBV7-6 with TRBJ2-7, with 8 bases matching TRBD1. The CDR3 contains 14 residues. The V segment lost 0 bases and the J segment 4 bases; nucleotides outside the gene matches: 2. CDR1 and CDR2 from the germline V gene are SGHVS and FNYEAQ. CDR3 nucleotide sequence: TGTGCCAGCAGCTTAGCGGACAGGGCTTACGAGCAGTACTTC. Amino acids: CASSLADRAYEQYF. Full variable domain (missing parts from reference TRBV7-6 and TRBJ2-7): GAGVSQSPRYKVTKRGQDVALRCDPISGHVSLYWYRQALGQGPEFLTYFNYEAQQDKSGLPNDRFSAERPEGSISTLTIQRTEQRDSAMYRCASSLADRAYEQYFGPGTRLTVT.

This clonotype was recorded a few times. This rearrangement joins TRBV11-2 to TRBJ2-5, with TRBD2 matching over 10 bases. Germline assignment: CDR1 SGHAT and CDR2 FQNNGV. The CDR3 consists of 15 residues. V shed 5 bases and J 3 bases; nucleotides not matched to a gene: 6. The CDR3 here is CASSVGLAGEETQYF. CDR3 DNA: TGTGCCAGCAGCGTAGGTCTAGCGGGGGAAGAGACCCAGTACTTC.

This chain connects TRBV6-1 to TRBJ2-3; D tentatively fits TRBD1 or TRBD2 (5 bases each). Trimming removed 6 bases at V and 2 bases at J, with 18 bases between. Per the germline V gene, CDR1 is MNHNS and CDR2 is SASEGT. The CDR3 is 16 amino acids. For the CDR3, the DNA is TGTGCCAGCAGGGGGGAGACGGAAATAGCCACAGATACGCAGTATTTT. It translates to CASRGETEIATDTQYF.

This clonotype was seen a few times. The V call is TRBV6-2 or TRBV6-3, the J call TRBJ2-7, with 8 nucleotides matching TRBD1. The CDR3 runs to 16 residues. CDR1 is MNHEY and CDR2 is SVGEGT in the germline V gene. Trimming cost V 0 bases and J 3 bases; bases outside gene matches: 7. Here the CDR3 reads CASSYSRQGPHYEQYF. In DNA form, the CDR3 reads TGTGCCAGCAGTTACTCCCGACAGGGGCCCCACTACGAGCAGTACTTC.

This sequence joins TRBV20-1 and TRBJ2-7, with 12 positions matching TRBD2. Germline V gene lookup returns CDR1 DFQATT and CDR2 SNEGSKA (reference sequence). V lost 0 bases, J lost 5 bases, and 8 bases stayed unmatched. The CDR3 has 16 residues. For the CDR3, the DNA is TGCAGTGCTAGAGATCTGACTAGCGGGAGTCAAGACGAGCAGTACTTC. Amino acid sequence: CSARDLTSGSQDEQYF.

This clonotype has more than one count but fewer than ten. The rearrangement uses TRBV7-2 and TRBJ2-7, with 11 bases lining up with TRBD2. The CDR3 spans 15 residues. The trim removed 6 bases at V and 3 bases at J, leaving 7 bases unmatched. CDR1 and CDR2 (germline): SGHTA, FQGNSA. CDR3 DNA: TGTGCCAGCAGTAATAGCGGGGGGGGGAACTACGAGCAGTACTTC. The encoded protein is CASSNSGGGNYEQYF. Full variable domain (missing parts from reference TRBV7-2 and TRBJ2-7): GAGVSQSPSNKVTEKGKDVELRCDPISGHTALYWYRQSLGQGLEFLIYFQGNSAPDKSGLPSDRFSAERTGGSVSTLTIQRTQQEDSAVYLCASSNSGGGNYEQYFGPGTRLTVT.